In its sample, the clone carrying this T cell receptor beta chain was seen many times. The antigen is undetermined. Germline CDR1 reads DFQATT; CDR2 reads SNEGSKA (reference sequence). Losses at the gene ends were 6 bases for V and 3 bases for J; bases not matched to a gene: 5. CDR3 length equals 13 residues. These data belong to a study of T cells in Graves' hyperthyroidism and ophthalmopathy. The investigators amplified TCR beta CDR3 regions from RNA transcripts. TCR CDR3 underwent first-round RT-PCR with the HTBI primer set. Each CDR3 protein gets one entry after TCRdb re-called the multiplex PCR reads with MiXCR. Of some 350,000 distinct CDR3 sequences listed, roughly an eighth are singletons. Study-wide findings and caveats: Blood also carried most thyroid clonotypes expanded above 0.001.

Sequencing was performed on blood. The gene calls are TRBV20-1 and TRBJ2-7; 10 positions match TRBD1. The source is a woman aged 40 to 50 with Graves' ophthalmopathy. The CDR3 nucleotides are TGCAGTGCGAATGGACAGGGGGTCTACGAGCAGTACTTC. This translates into CSANGQGVYEQYF.